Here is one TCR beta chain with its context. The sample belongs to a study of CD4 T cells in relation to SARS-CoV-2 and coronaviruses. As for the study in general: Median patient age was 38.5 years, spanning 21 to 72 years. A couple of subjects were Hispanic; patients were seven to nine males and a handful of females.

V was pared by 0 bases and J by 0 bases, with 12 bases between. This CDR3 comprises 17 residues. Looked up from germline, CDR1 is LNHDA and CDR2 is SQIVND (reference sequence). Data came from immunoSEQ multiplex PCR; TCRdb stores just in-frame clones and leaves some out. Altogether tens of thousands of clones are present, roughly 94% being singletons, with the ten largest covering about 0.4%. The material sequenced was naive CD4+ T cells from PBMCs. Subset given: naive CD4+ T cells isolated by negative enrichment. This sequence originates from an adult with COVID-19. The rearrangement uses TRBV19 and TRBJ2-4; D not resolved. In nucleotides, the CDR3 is TGTGCCAGTAGTATAGAGGCCACCGGATTAGCCAAAAACATTCAGTACTTC. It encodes CASSIEATGLAKNIQYF.